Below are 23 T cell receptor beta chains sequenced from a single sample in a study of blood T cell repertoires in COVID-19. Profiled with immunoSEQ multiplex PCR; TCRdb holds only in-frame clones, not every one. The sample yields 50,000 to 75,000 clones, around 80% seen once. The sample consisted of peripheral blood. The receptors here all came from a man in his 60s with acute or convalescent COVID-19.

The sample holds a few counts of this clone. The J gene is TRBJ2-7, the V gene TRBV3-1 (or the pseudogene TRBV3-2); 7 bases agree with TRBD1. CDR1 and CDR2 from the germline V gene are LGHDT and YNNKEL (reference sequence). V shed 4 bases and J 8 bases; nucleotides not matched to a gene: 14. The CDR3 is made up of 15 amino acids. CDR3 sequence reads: CASSPTRDRSTKQYF. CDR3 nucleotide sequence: TGTGCCAGCAGCCCGACCCGGGACAGATCTACGAAGCAGTACTTC.

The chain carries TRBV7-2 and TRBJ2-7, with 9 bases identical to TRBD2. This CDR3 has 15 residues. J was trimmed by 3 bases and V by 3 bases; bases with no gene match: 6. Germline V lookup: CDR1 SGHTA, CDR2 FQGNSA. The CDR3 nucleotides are TGTGCCAGCAGCTTGGTTGCGACTAGCGGCTACGAGCAGTACTTC. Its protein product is CASSLVATSGYEQYF.

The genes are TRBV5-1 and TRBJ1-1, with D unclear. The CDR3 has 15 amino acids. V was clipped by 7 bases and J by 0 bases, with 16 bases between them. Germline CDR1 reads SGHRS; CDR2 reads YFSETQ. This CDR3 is CASAPKEIMNTEAFF. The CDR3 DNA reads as TGCGCCAGCGCCCCAAAGGAGATCATGAACACTGAAGCTTTCTTT.

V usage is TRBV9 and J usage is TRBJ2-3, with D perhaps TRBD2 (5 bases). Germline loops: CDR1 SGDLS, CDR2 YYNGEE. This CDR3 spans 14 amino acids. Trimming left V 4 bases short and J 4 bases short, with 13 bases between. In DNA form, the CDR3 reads TGTGCCAGCAGCCCCCGCCGGAGGCCAGATACGCAGTATTTT. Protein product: CASSPRRRPDTQYF.

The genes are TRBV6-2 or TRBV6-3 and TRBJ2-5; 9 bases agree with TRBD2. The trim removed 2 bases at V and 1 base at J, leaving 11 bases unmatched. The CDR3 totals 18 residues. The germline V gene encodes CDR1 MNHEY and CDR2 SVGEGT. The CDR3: CASSYPSSLAGPQETQYF. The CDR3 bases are TGTGCCAGCAGTTACCCGTCCAGCCTAGCGGGGCCCCAAGAGACCCAGTACTTC.

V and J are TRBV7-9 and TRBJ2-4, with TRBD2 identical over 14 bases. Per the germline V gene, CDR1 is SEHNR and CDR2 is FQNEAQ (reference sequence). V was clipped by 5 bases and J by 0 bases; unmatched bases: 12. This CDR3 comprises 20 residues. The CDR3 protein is CASSIKGLAGGTLAKNIQYF. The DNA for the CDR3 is TGTGCCAGCAGCATTAAAGGACTAGCGGGGGGCACCTTAGCCAAAAACATTCAGTACTTC.

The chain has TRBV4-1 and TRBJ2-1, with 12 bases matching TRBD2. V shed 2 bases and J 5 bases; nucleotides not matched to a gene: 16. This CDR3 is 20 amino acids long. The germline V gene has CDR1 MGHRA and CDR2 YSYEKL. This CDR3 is CASSQLVPKALAGGNNEQFF. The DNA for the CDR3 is TGCGCCAGCAGCCAACTCGTACCAAAAGCGCTAGCGGGGGGGAACAATGAGCAGTTCTTC.

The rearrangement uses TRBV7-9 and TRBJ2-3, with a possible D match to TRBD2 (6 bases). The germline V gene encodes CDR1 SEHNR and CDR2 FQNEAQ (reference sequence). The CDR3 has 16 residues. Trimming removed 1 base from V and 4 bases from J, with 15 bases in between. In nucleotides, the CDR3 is TGTGCCAGCAGCTTAGGATCCCTAGCGAGTGCAGATACGCAGTATTTT. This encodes CASSLGSLASADTQYF.

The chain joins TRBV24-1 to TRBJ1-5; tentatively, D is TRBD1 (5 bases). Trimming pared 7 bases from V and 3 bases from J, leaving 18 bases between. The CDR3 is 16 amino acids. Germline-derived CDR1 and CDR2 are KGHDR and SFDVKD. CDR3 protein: CATSTTRRGDNQPQHF. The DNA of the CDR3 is TGTGCCACCAGCACGACCAGACGGGGGGACAATCAGCCCCAGCATTTT.

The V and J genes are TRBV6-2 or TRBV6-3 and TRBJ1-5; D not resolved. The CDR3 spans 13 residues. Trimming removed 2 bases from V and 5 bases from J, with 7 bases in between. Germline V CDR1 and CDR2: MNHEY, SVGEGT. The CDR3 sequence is CASSYASDQPQHF. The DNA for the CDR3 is TGTGCCAGCAGTTACGCTTCGGATCAGCCCCAGCATTTT.

The CDR3 coding sequence is TGTGCCAGCAGTGTGGAGGGGGCGGGTTCGCAGCCCCAGCATTTT. It translates to CASSVEGAGSQPQHF. This sequence joins TRBV2 and TRBJ1-5; TRBD1 aligns across 7 bases. Trimming cost V 4 bases and J 7 bases; bases outside gene matches: 10. The CDR3 runs to 15 residues. Germline-derived CDR1 and CDR2 are SNHLY and FYNNEI. Filled out from reference TRBV2 and TRBJ1-5, the complete variable domain reads EPEVTQTPSHQVTQMGQEVILRCVPISNHLYFYWYRQILGQKVEFLVSFYNNEISEKSEIFDDQFSVERPDGSNFTLKIRSTKLEDSAMYFCASSVEGAGSQPQHFGDGTRLSIL.

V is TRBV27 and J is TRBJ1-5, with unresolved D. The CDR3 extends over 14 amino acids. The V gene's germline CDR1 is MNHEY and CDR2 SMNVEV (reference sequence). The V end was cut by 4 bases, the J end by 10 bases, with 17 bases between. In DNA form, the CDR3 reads TGTGCCAGCAGTTATGGGTCAGGTTCCCTACCCCAGCATTTT. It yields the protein CASSYGSGSLPQHF.

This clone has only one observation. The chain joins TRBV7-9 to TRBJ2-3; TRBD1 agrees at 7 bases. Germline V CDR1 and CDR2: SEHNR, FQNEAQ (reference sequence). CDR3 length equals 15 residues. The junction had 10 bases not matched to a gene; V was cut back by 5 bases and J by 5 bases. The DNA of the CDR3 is TGTGCCAGCAGCCAATGGACAGGTCCAAAAGATACGCAGTATTTT. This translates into CASSQWTGPKDTQYF.

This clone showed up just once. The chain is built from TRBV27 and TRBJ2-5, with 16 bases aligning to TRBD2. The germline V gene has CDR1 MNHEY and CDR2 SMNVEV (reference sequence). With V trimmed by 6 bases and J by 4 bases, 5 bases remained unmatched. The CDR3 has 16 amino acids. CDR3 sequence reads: CASSRGTSGGAETQYF. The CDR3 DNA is TGTGCCAGCAGCCGAGGGACTAGCGGGGGGGCAGAGACCCAGTACTTC.

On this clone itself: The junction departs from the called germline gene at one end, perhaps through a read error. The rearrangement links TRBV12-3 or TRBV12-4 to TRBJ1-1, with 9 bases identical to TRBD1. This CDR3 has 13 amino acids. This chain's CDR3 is CASSQTGGAGLIF. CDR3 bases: TGTGCCAGCAGCCAAACAGGGGGCGCGGGATTGATCTTT.

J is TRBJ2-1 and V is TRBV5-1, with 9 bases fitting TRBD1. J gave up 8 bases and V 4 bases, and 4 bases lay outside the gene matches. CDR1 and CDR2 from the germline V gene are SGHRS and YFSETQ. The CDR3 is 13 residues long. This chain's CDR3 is CASSTGTGYEQFF. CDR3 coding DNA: TGCGCCAGCAGCACCGGGACAGGGTATGAGCAGTTCTTC. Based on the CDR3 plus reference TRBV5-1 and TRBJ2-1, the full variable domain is KAGVTQTPRYLIKTRGQQVTLSCSPISGHRSVSWYQQTPGQGLQFLFEYFSETQRNKGNFPGRFSGRQFSNSRSEMNVSTLELGDSALYLCASSTGTGYEQFFGPGTRLTVL.

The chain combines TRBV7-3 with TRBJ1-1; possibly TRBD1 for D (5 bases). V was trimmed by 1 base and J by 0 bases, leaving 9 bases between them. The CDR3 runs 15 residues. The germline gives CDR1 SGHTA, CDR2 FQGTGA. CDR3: CASSLSVGVNTEAFF. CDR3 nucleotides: TGTGCCAGCAGCTTAAGCGTAGGGGTGAACACTGAAGCTTTCTTT.

CDR3 loop: CASSSSGQGAQPQHF. The CDR3 nucleotides read TGTGCCAGCAGTTCATCGGGACAGGGGGCCCAGCCCCAGCATTTT. This chain connects TRBV6-5 to TRBJ1-5; 12 nucleotides line up with TRBD1. CDR1 and CDR2 from the germline V gene are MNHEY and SVGAGI. V trimming: 4 bases; J trimming: 7 bases; junction bases outside the gene matches: 5. The CDR3 totals 15 residues.

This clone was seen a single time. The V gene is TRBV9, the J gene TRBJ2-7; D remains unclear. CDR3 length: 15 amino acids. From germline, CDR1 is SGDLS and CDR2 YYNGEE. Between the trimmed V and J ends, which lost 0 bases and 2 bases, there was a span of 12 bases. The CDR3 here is CASSVESGSTYEQYF. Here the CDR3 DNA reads TGTGCCAGCAGCGTAGAGTCAGGCAGTACCTACGAGCAGTACTTC.

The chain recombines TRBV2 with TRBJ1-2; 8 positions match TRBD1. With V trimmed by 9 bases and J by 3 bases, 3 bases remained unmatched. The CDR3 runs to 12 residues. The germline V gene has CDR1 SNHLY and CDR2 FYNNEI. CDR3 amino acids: CARTGDHYGYTF. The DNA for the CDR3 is TGTGCCAGGACAGGGGATCACTATGGCTACACCTTC.

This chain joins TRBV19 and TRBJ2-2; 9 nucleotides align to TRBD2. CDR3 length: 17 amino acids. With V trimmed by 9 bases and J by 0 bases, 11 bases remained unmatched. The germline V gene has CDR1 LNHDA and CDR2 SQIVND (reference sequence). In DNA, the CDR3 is TGTGCCAGCCAGACGCGGGGCGGGGGGGCGAACACCGGGGAGCTGTTTTTT. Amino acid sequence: CASQTRGGGANTGELFF.

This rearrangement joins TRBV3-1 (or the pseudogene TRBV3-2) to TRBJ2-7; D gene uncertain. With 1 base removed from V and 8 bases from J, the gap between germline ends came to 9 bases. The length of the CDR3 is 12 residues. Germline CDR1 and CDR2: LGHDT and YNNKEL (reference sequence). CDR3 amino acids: CASSQATAQQYF. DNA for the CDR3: TGTGCCAGCAGCCAAGCTACAGCCCAGCAGTACTTC.

DNA of the CDR3: TGTGCCAGCAGCTCCGACAGGGCCTCTGAAGCTTTCTTT. Amino acids: CASSSDRASEAFF. This chain links TRBV13 with TRBJ1-1, with 7 bases lining up with TRBD1. V trimming: 4 bases; J trimming: 6 bases; junction bases outside the gene matches: 5. The CDR3 extends over 13 amino acids. The germline gives CDR1 PRHDT, CDR2 FYEKMQ (reference sequence).